The 28 T cell receptor beta chains below come from one sample, sequenced in a study of T cell responses to AZD1222 COVID-19 vaccine. Generated by immunoSEQ multiplex PCR, the TCRdb table keeps only in-frame clones and is missing some. The table lists hundreds of thousands of clones, 90% to 95% of them singletons, with roughly 0.5% in the top ten. Sequences were derived from peripheral blood, sampled 28 days after the second AZD1222 dose. Receptors were obtained from an adult who received the AZD1222 COVID-19 vaccine.

The rearrangement uses TRBV11-1 and TRBJ2-2, with 9 bases fitting TRBD1. The CDR3 loop spans 16 amino acids. Germline V CDR1 and CDR2: SGHAT, FQDESV (reference sequence). V was pared by 6 bases and J by 5 bases, with 10 bases of the junction left unmatched. The CDR3 is CASSGTDRGITGELFF. CDR3 nucleotides: TGTGCCAGCAGTGGGACGGACAGGGGTATAACCGGGGAGCTGTTTTTT.

This chain joins TRBV28 and TRBJ2-7; the match to TRBD2 covers 8 bases. Germline V CDR1 and CDR2: MDHEN, SYDVKM. CDR3 length: 15 residues. V trimming: 5 bases; J trimming: 5 bases; junction bases outside the gene matches: 11. The CDR3, as DNA: TGTGCCAGCAGTGGGGGGGCGAGCGGGAGTCACGAGCAGTACTTC. Residues: CASSGGASGSHEQYF.

This chain links TRBV28 with TRBJ1-2, with D possibly matching TRBD1 (5 bases). Germline V lookup: CDR1 MDHEN, CDR2 SYDVKM. V was pared by 6 bases and J by 3 bases, with 11 bases between. This CDR3 has 13 residues. The chain's CDR3 is CASRDTLYYGYTF. The CDR3 DNA reads TGTGCCAGCAGGGACACCTTATACTATGGCTACACCTTC.

Written as DNA, the CDR3 is TGCGCCAGCAGCTCAGGACGAGGAAGCTCTGGGGCCAACGTCCTGACTTTC. Translated, it gives CASSSGRGSSGANVLTF. The chain links TRBV5-1 to TRBJ2-6, with D hard to call. Looked up from germline, CDR1 is SGHRS and CDR2 is YFSETQ. The CDR3 loop spans 17 amino acids. Trimming stripped 3 bases from V and 0 bases from J, with 13 bases between. Complete variable domain (other parts from reference TRBV5-1 and TRBJ2-6): KAGVTQTPRYLIKTRGQQVTLSCSPISGHRSVSWYQQTPGQGLQFLFEYFSETQRNKGNFPGRFSGRQFSNSRSEMNVSTLELGDSALYLCASSSGRGSSGANVLTFGAGSRLTVL.

V is TRBV6-1 and J is TRBJ2-1; TRBD2 agrees at 9 bases. V lost 1 base and J lost 4; bases outside the gene matches: 5. In germline, CDR1 is MNHNS, CDR2 SASEGT. The CDR3 is 16 residues long. The CDR3 sequence: CASSEVVAGVYNEQFF. The CDR3 DNA sequence: TGTGCCAGCAGTGAAGTTGTAGCGGGAGTGTACAATGAGCAGTTCTTC.

The gene calls are TRBV18 and TRBJ2-5; TRBD2 agrees at 9 bases. This CDR3 contains 17 residues. CDR1 is KGHSH, CDR2 LQKENI, per germline. V was pared by 3 bases and J by 5 bases, with 13 bases of the junction left unmatched. CDR3 in DNA: TGTGCCAGCTCACCCCCAGGAGTAGCGGGAGAACTGGAGACCCAGTACTTC. Protein product: CASSPPGVAGELETQYF.

The V and J genes are TRBV28 and TRBJ1-4; D gene uncertain. Germline values: CDR1 MDHEN, CDR2 SYDVKM. V lost 2 bases and J 0 bases, leaving 7 bases between the germline ends. The CDR3 totals 15 residues. The CDR3 loop reads CASSLGSSTNEKLFF. The DNA of the CDR3 is TGTGCCAGCAGTTTAGGGTCATCAACTAATGAAAAACTGTTTTTT.

This clone was seen only once. The chain has TRBV6-6 and TRBJ2-2; D is unclear. The germline CDR1 and CDR2 sequences are MNHNY and SVGAGI (reference sequence). V gave up 1 base and J gave up 2 bases, with 5 bases separating them. The CDR3 covers 14 residues. The DNA for the CDR3 is TGTGCCAGCAGTTACTGGCCCAACACCGGGGAGCTGTTTTTT. It translates to CASSYWPNTGELFF.

The V and J genes are TRBV10-3 and TRBJ1-5; the D gene is possibly TRBD1 (6 bases). CDR3 length equals 14 residues. Trimming cost V 4 bases and J 7 bases, with 14 bases left between them. Per germline, CDR1 ENHRY and CDR2 SYGVKD. As DNA, the CDR3 is TGTGCCATCAGTGGGGGGGACACCCGGCAGCCCCAGCATTTT. It is translated as CAISGGDTRQPQHF.

The genes are TRBV5-1 and TRBJ2-2, with D hard to call. This CDR3 spans 15 amino acids. Per germline, CDR1 SGHRS and CDR2 YFSETQ. V lost 0 bases and J lost 4, with 10 bases in between. The CDR3 coding sequence is TGCGCCAGCAGCTTGGCCTCAACAGTCACCGGGGAGCTGTTTTTT. Its protein product is CASSLASTVTGELFF. Full variable domain (remainder filled in from reference TRBV5-1 and TRBJ2-2): KAGVTQTPRYLIKTRGQQVTLSCSPISGHRSVSWYQQTPGQGLQFLFEYFSETQRNKGNFPGRFSGRQFSNSRSEMNVSTLELGDSALYLCASSLASTVTGELFFGEGSRLTVL.

This clone showed up just once. This rearrangement joins TRBV5-5 to TRBJ2-2; D perhaps matches TRBD1 (6 bases). The CDR3 runs to 14 residues. The ends were cut back, 0 bases at V and 5 bases at J, with 8 bases in the middle. The germline V gene has CDR1 SGHKS and CDR2 YYEKEE (reference sequence). The CDR3 region is CASSLGQGTGELFF. The CDR3 coding sequence is TGTGCCAGCAGCTTGGGGCAGGGGACCGGGGAGCTGTTTTTT.

V gene TRBV6-5 combines with J gene TRBJ1-1; the D is unclear. V lost 6 bases to trimming and J lost 0 bases, with 14 bases between them. The length of the CDR3 is 15 residues. The germline gives CDR1 MNHEY, CDR2 SVGAGI. This chain's CDR3 is CASRVQRTLNTEAFF. The CDR3 DNA sequence: TGTGCCAGCAGAGTCCAACGGACTCTGAACACTGAAGCTTTCTTT.

The chain's CDR3 is CASSLPGGPSYEQYF. For the CDR3, the DNA is TGTGCCAGCAGTTTACCAGGGGGGCCCTCCTACGAGCAGTACTTC. The chain couples TRBV6-2 or TRBV6-3 to TRBJ2-7, with a weak D call TRBD1 (7 bases). Germline assignment: CDR1 MNHEY and CDR2 SVGEGT. V gave up 4 bases and J gave up 0 bases, with 13 bases separating them. The CDR3 is 15 residues long.

About this clone: Other DNA sequences in this specimen translate into the identical CDR3. J is TRBJ1-2 and V is TRBV14; D call uncertain. Germline values: CDR1 SGHDN, CDR2 FVKESK. Trimming left V 1 base short and J 8 bases short, with 8 bases between. CDR3 length: 12 amino acids. The CDR3 DNA reads as TGTGCCAGCAGCCAAGTTCGTGGCGGCTACACCTTC. It encodes CASSQVRGGYTF.

This chain uses TRBV14 with TRBJ1-2, with D unresolved. V lost 0 bases to trimming and J lost 0 bases, with 8 bases between them. This CDR3 region has 15 residues. Germline CDR1 reads SGHDN; CDR2 reads FVKESK. CDR3 in amino acids: CASSQDWRSNYGYTF. CDR3 nucleotide sequence: TGTGCCAGCAGCCAAGATTGGCGGTCTAACTATGGCTACACCTTC.

This clone was observed once. J is TRBJ1-6 and V is TRBV5-1, with a weak D call TRBD1 (5 bases). The V gene's germline CDR1 is SGHRS and CDR2 YFSETQ. Trimming pared 4 bases from V and 0 bases from J, leaving 11 bases between. The CDR3 covers 16 residues. CDR3 sequence: CASSAGPSSYNSPLHF. The CDR3 DNA reads as TGCGCCAGCAGCGCGGGACCGAGCTCCTATAATTCACCCCTCCACTTT.

The chain joins TRBV5-4 to TRBJ1-1; D is uncertain. The V end was cut by 2 bases, the J end by 0 bases, with 11 bases between. Germline V lookup: CDR1 SGHNT, CDR2 YYREEE (reference sequence). This CDR3 contains 15 residues. CDR3 bases: TGTGCCAGCAGCTTCTTGGGTATGTTGAACACTGAAGCTTTCTTT. Amino acids: CASSFLGMLNTEAFF.

This chain links TRBV27 with TRBJ2-1, with D unresolved. Between the trimmed V and J ends, which lost 5 bases and 7 bases, there was a span of 24 bases. This CDR3 is 17 amino acids long. Germline CDR1 is MNHEY and CDR2 is SMNVEV (reference sequence). The CDR3 DNA reads TGTGCCAGCAGTCCCCTGTTTGAGCGAGGCCCCAGAAATGAGCAGTTCTTC. Amino acid sequence: CASSPLFERGPRNEQFF.

The CDR3 here is CASSILQTHGGTQYF. CDR3 nucleotide sequence: TGTGCCAGTAGTATTCTCCAGACTCACGGCGGTACGCAGTATTTT. The chain joins TRBV19 to TRBJ2-3; unclear D gene. The CDR3 totals 15 residues. Germline assignment: CDR1 LNHDA and CDR2 SQIVND (reference sequence). Trimming pared 3 bases from V and 8 bases from J, leaving 18 bases between.

This chain connects TRBV6-5 to TRBJ1-4, with a possible D match to TRBD1 (6 bases). The V end was cut by 4 bases, the J end by 6 bases, with 15 bases between. This CDR3 has 15 residues. Germline CDR1 MNHEY, CDR2 SVGAGI. The CDR3 DNA reads TGTGCCAGCAGTTTACAGAACAGGGAAGATGAAAAACTGTTTTTT. The encoded protein is CASSLQNREDEKLFF.

The CDR3 loop is CASSLQTGTGLGEQFF. The CDR3 coding sequence is TGTGCCAGCAGCCTCCAAACCGGGACAGGGCTTGGGGAGCAGTTCTTC. The chain has TRBV9 and TRBJ2-1; 9 bases fit TRBD1. The CDR3 sequence is 16 residues long. Germline CDR1 is SGDLS and CDR2 is YYNGEE. Losses at the gene ends were 4 bases for V and 10 bases for J; bases not matched to a gene: 15.

This sequence joins TRBV5-4 and TRBJ2-6; D gene ambiguous. V was shortened by 0 bases and J by 2 bases, with 15 bases between the two germline ends. This CDR3 is built from 18 residues. From germline, CDR1 is SGHNT and CDR2 YYREEE (reference sequence). The CDR3 protein is CASSLGLDLVAGANVLTF. The CDR3 nucleotides read TGTGCCAGCAGCTTGGGTCTCGACCTGGTCGCTGGGGCCAACGTCCTGACTTTC. The complete variable domain, with remaining parts taken from reference TRBV5-4 and TRBJ2-6, reads ETGVTQSPTHLIKTRGQQVTLRCSSQSGHNTVSWYQQALGQGPQFIFQYYREEENGRGNFPPRFSGLQFPNYSSELNVNALELDDSALYLCASSLGLDLVAGANVLTFGAGSRLTVL.

This sequence joins TRBV28 and TRBJ1-5; D is possibly TRBD1 (6 bases). This CDR3 region has 15 residues. V was cut by 3 bases and J by 3 bases, with 12 bases left in between. Germline V gene sequence: CDR1 MDHEN, CDR2 SYDVKM. The CDR3 is CASSLRGIDNQPQHF. The CDR3 DNA sequence: TGTGCCAGCAGTTTGAGGGGGATAGACAATCAGCCCCAGCATTTT.

The CDR3 loop reads CASSQQGYNEQFF. The DNA of the CDR3 is TGCGCCAGCAGCCAACAGGGGTACAATGAGCAGTTCTTC. V is TRBV5-1 and J is TRBJ2-1; 7 bases align to TRBD1. Germline lookup yields CDR1 SGHRS and CDR2 YFSETQ. J gave up 4 bases and V 4 bases, and 2 bases lay outside the gene matches. The CDR3 extends over 13 amino acids.

The CDR3 protein is CASSQGGGDTQYF. The CDR3, as DNA: TGCGCCAGCAGCCAAGGCGGGGGGGATACGCAGTATTTT. This sequence joins TRBV4-3 and TRBJ2-3, with TRBD2 matching 8 bases. Unmatched junction bases numbered 0, after V lost 1 base and J lost 6 bases. The V gene's germline CDR1 is LGHNA and CDR2 YSLEER. There are 13 residues in the CDR3.

The chain employs TRBV20-1 and TRBJ1-5; D may be TRBD1 (5 bases). V lost 3 bases and J 5 bases, leaving 14 bases between the germline ends. The CDR3 has 14 residues. Germline CDR1 DFQATT, CDR2 SNEGSKA (reference sequence). The CDR3 sequence: CSASKGEGDQPQHF. The CDR3 nucleotides read TGCAGTGCTAGTAAAGGGGAGGGCGATCAGCCCCAGCATTTT.

The chain recombines TRBV30 with TRBJ1-3, with TRBD1 identical over 9 bases. CDR3 length equals 18 residues. V was clipped by 2 bases and J by 2 bases; unmatched bases: 13. The germline gives CDR1 GTSNPN, CDR2 SVGIG (reference sequence). The DNA for the CDR3 is TGTGCCTGGAGTACCCCCGGGACAGGGTCTCCAGCTGGAAACACCATATATTTT. This codes for CAWSTPGTGSPAGNTIYF.

The gene calls are TRBV9 and TRBJ2-2; D unclear. Trimming removed 0 bases from V and 0 bases from J, with 9 bases in between. The CDR3 spans 16 residues. Per the germline V gene, CDR1 is SGDLS and CDR2 is YYNGEE. CDR3 sequence reads: CASSVVSASNTGELFF. In DNA form, the CDR3 reads TGTGCCAGCAGCGTAGTGTCAGCGTCGAACACCGGGGAGCTGTTTTTT.